This T cell receptor beta chain was documented in a study of Graves' ophthalmopathy and Graves' hyperthyroidism (dated by TCRdb to 2017 to 2018). General notes on the study: Peripheral blood was collected at initial diagnosis, before any treatment. In a handful of hyperthyroidism patients, the T-cell repertoires found in thyroid tissue were compared with those found in blood. The study used signatures of the TCR beta repertoire to tell Graves' ophthalmopathy apart from Graves' hyperthyroidism and to predict which patients would progress to ophthalmopathy. To explore V-J signatures that separate ophthalmopathy from hyperthyroidism, a discovery set of about a hundred patients was enrolled, consisting of roughly 45 with ophthalmopathy and roughly 60 with stable hyperthyroidism. An independent validation cohort comprised 18 to 20 hyperthyroidism patients and about 16 patients who later progressed from hyperthyroidism to ophthalmopathy. Following sample collection, hyperthyroidism patients were given methimazole at a starting dose of 30 mg daily, and ophthalmopathy patients were given high-dose intravenous methylprednisolone. The 95 to 100 discovery patients were randomly divided into training and test sets at a 7:3 ratio. In total, some 140 blood samples were TCR-sequenced: 43 ophthalmopathy, some 72 hyperthyroidism and about 17 hyperthyroidism-to-ophthalmopathy patients.

TCR beta CDR3 regions were amplified from RNA transcripts for repertoire sequencing. HTBI primers and the Qiagen OneStep RT-PCR kit were used in a first-round RT-PCR, which was followed by a second-round multiplex PCR, size selection and purification. Libraries were sequenced paired-end with 100 bp reads on an Illumina HiSeq2000. In the paper's pipeline: SOAPnuke was used for read processing, and reads with adapters, uncalled bases, a mean Phred below 15, or no exact constant-primer or identifier match were discarded. High-quality paired reads were merged with COPE v1.2.5. Each unique nucleotide sequence was defined as a clonotype, and clonotypes were aligned to IMGT TRB V, D and J references with MiTCR v1.1. Analysis was restricted to V-J combinations with a frequency above 0.0001, which covered about 99% of repertoires. For each V-J combination, a TCR clonal expansion and chaos score was defined as F50 clonal expansion divided by the chaos observed in the TCRdist matrix. Welch's t-statistics and random forest were used to narrow the features down to approximately 13 V-J combinations, which were then fed into a naive Bayes classifier. The similarity between thyroid and blood repertoires was quantified using the Morisita-Horn index. The public reads were quality trimmed at Q25 with fastp and then assembled into clones with MiXCR by TCRdb, keeping productive beta chains. Entries are consolidated by CDR3 protein sequence, retaining the most common genes and DNA. The V and J calls and clone size are TCRdb's, not the authors'. In all, the sample holds 350,000 to 400,000 distinct CDR3 sequences, and about a sixth of those were seen once. Around 1.6% of the sample is in the top ten clones.

At least ten counts were recorded for this clonotype. Its antigen is still unknown. Per-base quality was not reported, and no clone a single base away is much larger than it. The paper's findings and limits, for the study overall: Most of the expanded thyroid clonotypes with a frequency above 0.001 were also detected in blood, and it was suggested that the thyroid immune response may be reflected by blood repertoires. No statistical method was used to set the sample size in advance, and the investigators knew which group each participant was assigned to. In validation, the model predicted ophthalmopathy progression with about 71% sensitivity and roughly 72% specificity; 12 predicted patients were CT-confirmed with GO in a median of around 6.5 months. The 13-signature model separated ophthalmopathy from stable hyperthyroidism with about 86% sensitivity and roughly 84% specificity in cross-validation, and 80%/75% in the test set.

The ophthalmopathy patients had moderately to severely active disease, with a Clinical Activity Score of 3 or higher, a NOSPECS grade of 4 or higher, and a disease duration of less than 3 months. Patients with other autoimmune diseases, uncontrolled infections, pregnancy or lactation were excluded from the study. Diagnosis was based on clinical symptoms, serum thyroxine, TRAb, thyroid ultrasound and orbital computed tomography. PBMCs were isolated from 10 ml of fresh peripheral blood by Ficoll-Paque density gradient centrifugation. Total RNA was extracted using Trizol reagent, and RNA quality was checked on an Agilent 2100 Bioanalyzer. CDR3 length: 16 amino acids, cysteine to phenylalanine. The kept DNA is CDR3 alone, 48 bases in frame from the first base. The CDR1 and CDR2 encoded by the germline V gene are ENHRY and SYGVKD. Germline trimming amounts to 2 bases on V and 2 bases on J, with 5 as the count of junction bases outside the gene matches.

The sample was peripheral blood. The sequence derives from a woman aged 18-30 years with Graves' ophthalmopathy. Donor details come from another sample of the same person, matched by shared clones. The chain is encoded by TRBV10-3 joined to TRBJ1-5, with 8 bases in between that match TRBD1. The CDR3 here reads CAISERQGIGNQPQHF. The nucleotide sequence is given as TGTGCCATCAGTGAGAGACAGGGGATCGGCAATCAGCCCCAGCATTTT.